A selection of T cell receptor beta chains follows, all from one sample in a study of blood T cell repertoires in COVID-19. Here immunoSEQ multiplex PCR was the method, and the copy in TCRdb shows in-frame clones only, minus some. The sample shows some 160,000 clones, 88% of them seen only once. Input material: PBMCs or T cells enriched from blood (not recorded which). The receptors derive from a woman aged 45-65 years who had recovered from COVID-19. The CDR3 runs from the conserved cysteine through the conserved F or W. D genes are given only for firm matches. Some rows have no size entry. The others give once, few or many, or a class for an expanded clone.

>NA|TRBD2|TRBJ2-7|TRBV19
CASSTASGGVPSYEQYF
TGTGCCAGTAGTACTGCTAGCGGGGGAGTGCCTTCCTACGAGCAGTACTTC
>NA|TRBD1|TRBJ1-5|TRBV6-2/TRBV6-3
CASSHRQGYSNQPQHF
TGTGCCAGCAGTCACCGACAGGGTTATAGCAATCAGCCCCAGCATTTT
>NA|TRBD1|TRBJ1-2|TRBV7-3
CASSLGGTGVDHGYTF
TGTGCCAGCAGCTTAGGGGGGACAGGGGTAGACCATGGCTACACCTTC
>NA|TRBD1|TRBJ1-2|TRBV7-2
CASSFFGQGADGYTF
TGTGCCAGCAGCTTTTTCGGACAGGGGGCTGATGGCTACACCTTC
>NA|NA|TRBJ1-6|TRBV5-1
CASSLPNLTDSSYNSPLHF
TGCGCCAGCAGCTTACCAAACTTGACAGATAGCTCCTATAATTCACCCCTCCACTTT
>NA|NA|TRBJ2-5|TRBV27
CASRPETTRRSQETQYF
TGTGCCAGCAGGCCTGAGACAACCCGACGGTCCCAAGAGACCCAGTACTTC
>NA|NA|TRBJ2-3|TRBV13
CASSLLLATDTQYF
TGTGCCAGCAGCCTCTTACTAGCCACAGATACGCAGTATTTT
>few|NA|TRBJ1-1|TRBV2
CASRALDRGGTEAFF
TGTGCCAGCAGAGCATTGGACCGGGGTGGAACTGAAGCTTTCTTT
>NA|TRBD2|TRBJ2-5|TRBV11-3
CASSSPTSRETQYF
TGTGCCAGCAGCTCCCCGACTAGCCGGGAGACCCAGTACTTC
>once|NA|TRBJ1-1|TRBV2
CASTQGRVNTEAFF
TGTGCCAGCACCCAGGGAAGAGTGAACACTGAAGCTTTCTTT
>NA|NA|TRBJ2-7|TRBV29-1
CSVLQGYEQYF
TGCAGCGTCCTCCAGGGGTACGAGCAGTACTTC
>NA|TRBD2|TRBJ2-2|TRBV11-3
CASSERGGELFF
TGTGCCAGCAGCGAGCGGGGCGGGGAGCTGTTTTTT